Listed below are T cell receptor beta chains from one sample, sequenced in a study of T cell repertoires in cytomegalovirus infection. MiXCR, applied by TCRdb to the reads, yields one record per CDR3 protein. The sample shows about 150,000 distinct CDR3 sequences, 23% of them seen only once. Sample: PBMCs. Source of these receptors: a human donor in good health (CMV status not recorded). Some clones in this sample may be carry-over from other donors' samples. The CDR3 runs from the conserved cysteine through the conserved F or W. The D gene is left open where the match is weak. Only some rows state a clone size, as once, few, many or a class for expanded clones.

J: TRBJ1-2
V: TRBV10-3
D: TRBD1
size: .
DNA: TGTGCCATCAGTGGCGGGACAGCGTATGGCTACACCTTC
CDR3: CAISGGTAYGYTF

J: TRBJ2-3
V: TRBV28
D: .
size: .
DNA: TGTGCCAGCAACCCTCAAAGTAGAGGGGATACGCAGTATTTT
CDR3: CASNPQSRGDTQYF

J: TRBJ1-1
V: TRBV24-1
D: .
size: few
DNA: TGTGCCACCAGTGATTTGAGGGGCACTGAAGCTTTCTTT
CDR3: CATSDLRGTEAFF

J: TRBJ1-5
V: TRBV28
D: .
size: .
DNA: TGTGCCAGCAGTTCATCCCTTGGGCTTACCCAGCCCCAGCATTTT
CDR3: CASSSSLGLTQPQHF

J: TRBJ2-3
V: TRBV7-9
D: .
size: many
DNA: TGTGCCAGCAGCTTAGGAGGGAGTCTAGATACGCAGTATTTT
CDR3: CASSLGGSLDTQYF

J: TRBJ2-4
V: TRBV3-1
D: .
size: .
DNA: TGTGCCAGCAGCCAAGGGGGGGCGGGAAACATTCAGTACTTC
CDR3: CASSQGGAGNIQYF

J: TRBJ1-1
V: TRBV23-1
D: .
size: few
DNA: TGCGCCAGCAGTCAATCTCGAGGTTCTGCTGAAGCTTTCTTT
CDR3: CASSQSRGSAEAFF

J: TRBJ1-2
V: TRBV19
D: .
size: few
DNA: TGTGCCAGTAGTACAGAAAGACTCGAAGATTATTATGGCTACACCTTC
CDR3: CASSTERLEDYYGYTF

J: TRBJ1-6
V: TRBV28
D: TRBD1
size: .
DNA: TGTGCCAGCAGACCGGGACAGGGGAATTCACCCCTCCACTTT
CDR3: CASRPGQGNSPLHF

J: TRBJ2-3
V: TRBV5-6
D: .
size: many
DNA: TGTGCCAGCAGCTCTCAGGACTATACAGATACGCAGTATTTT
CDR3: CASSSQDYTDTQYF

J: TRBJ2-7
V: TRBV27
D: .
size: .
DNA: TGTGCCAGCAGTTTATCGAGAGGGGGGCTATACGAGCAGTACTTC
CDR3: CASSLSRGGLYEQYF

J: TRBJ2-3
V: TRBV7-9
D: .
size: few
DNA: TGTGCCAGCAGCGAAGTAGTTCCAGCGGCGACGCAGTATTTT
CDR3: CASSEVVPAATQYF

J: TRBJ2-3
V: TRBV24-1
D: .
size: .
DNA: TGTGCCACCAGTGACCCTATAGAAGATACGCAGTATTTT
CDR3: CATSDPIEDTQYF

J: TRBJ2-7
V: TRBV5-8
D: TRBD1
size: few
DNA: TGTGCCAGCAGCTTGGTCGGGACAGAGCTATACGAGCAGTACTTC
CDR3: CASSLVGTELYEQYF

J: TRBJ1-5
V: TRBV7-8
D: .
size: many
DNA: TGTGCCAGCAGCCAGGGAGGAAGGAAGCCCCAGCATTTT
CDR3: CASSQGGRKPQHF

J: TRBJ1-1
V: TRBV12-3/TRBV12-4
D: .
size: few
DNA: TGTGCCAGCAGTTTCAGGGGTGTAAACACTGAAGCTTTCTTT
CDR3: CASSFRGVNTEAFF

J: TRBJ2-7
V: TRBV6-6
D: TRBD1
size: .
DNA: TGTGCCAGCAGTTTGTACAGGGGGAGCTCCTACGAGCAGTACTTC
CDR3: CASSLYRGSSYEQYF

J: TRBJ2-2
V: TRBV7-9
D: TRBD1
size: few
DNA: TGTGCCAGCAGCTTTGGGACAGAAAAGCTGTTTTTT
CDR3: CASSFGTEKLFF

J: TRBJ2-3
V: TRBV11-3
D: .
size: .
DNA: TGTGCCAGCAGCCGCTCCGGACTGTTGTCAGATACGCAGTATTTT
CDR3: CASSRSGLLSDTQYF

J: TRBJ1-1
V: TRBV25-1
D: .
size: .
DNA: TGTGCCAGCAGTGAATATCGGCAGGGAGACACTGAAGCTTTCTTT
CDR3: CASSEYRQGDTEAFF

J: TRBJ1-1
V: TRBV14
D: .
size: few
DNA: TGTGCCAGCAGCCAAGTGGAGAACACTTTCGCCAGGGTCGCTGAAGCTTTCTTT
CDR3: CASSQVENTFARVAEAFF

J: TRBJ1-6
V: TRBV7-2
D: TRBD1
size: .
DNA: TGTGCCAGCAGGCCTGACAGGGGTCATTCACCCCTCCACTTT
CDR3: CASRPDRGHSPLHF

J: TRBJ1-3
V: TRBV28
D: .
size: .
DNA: TGTGCCAGCAGTTTAAGATTCTCTGGAAACACCATATATTTT
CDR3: CASSLRFSGNTIYF

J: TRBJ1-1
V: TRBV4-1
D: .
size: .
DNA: TGCGCCAGCAGCCAAGTCTCCGGGACGGCGAACACTGAAGCTTTCTTT
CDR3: CASSQVSGTANTEAFF

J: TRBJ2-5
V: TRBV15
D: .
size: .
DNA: TGTGCCACCAGCAGAGATCGTGAGACCCAGTACTTC
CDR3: CATSRDRETQYF

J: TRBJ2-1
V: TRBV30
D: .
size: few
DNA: TGTGCCTGGAGTGTGAAGGCGGGTTCCATCTCCTACAATGAGCAGTTCTTC
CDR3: CAWSVKAGSISYNEQFF

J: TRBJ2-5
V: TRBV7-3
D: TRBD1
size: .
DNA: TGTGCCAGCAGCTTGACAGGGTTTTCAGAGACCCGGTACTTC
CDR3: CASSLTGFSETRYF

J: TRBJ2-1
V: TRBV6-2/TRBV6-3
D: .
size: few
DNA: TGTGCCAGCAGTAGCTCACATGAGTACAATGAGCAGTTCTTC
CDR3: CASSSSHEYNEQFF